Sequencing of this T cell receptor beta chain was carried out in a study of shared clonotypes between healthy human individuals. Study findings and constraints: When compared with the clonotypes that were shared by all four sorted-subset donors, the non-shared clonotypes turned out to have lower generation probabilities.

Germline values: CDR1 SQVTM, CDR2 ANQGSEA. The V and J ends lost 7 bases and 5 bases respectively, with 21 bases between them. This CDR3 comprises 14 residues. All donors were healthy HIV-negative adults lacking recent acute infections or vaccinations. A CD45RA+ naive subset and a CD45RA-negative memory subset were split from CD4+ cells. Around 32,000 T cell genomes, or approximately 200 ng DNA, went into the sorted-subset replicate PCRs. This table comes from immunoSEQ multiplex PCR, and its TCRdb copy is limited to in-frame clones, with some not included. Seen here are around 1.1 million clones, 77% observed once, and the top ten hold 0.85% to 1%. Regarding this clone: Its antigen is unidentified.

The sequenced sample was memory CD4+ T cells from PBMCs. Subset reported: CD45RA-negative fraction. The clonotype was recovered from a man between 18 and 29 years old in good health. Some clones in this sample may be carry-over from other donors' samples. The V gene is TRBV29-1, the J gene TRBJ2-7; possible D gene TRBD2, 5 bases. DNA of the CDR3: TGCAGCGCCGCCCCGCGGGCCGTCTTGAACGAGCAGTACTTC. It encodes CSAAPRAVLNEQYF.